One T cell receptor (beta chain) is described in this entry. Measured with immunoSEQ multiplex PCR; TCRdb has only the in-frame clones, and not every one. The sample gives around 77,000 clones, 86% of which show up once; about 2.4% is in the top ten. The sample comes from a study of T cell responses to AZD1222 COVID-19 vaccine. Germline lookup yields CDR1 MDHEN and CDR2 SYDVKM. Trimming removed 9 bases from V and 7 bases from J; junction bases left unmatched: 3. This CDR3 is 13 amino acids long. The receptor comes from an adult in good health. The source material was peripheral blood, sampled on day 0 of AZD1222 vaccination. This chain uses TRBV28 with TRBJ2-1, with TRBD2 matching over 13 bases. This CDR3 is CASGTSGTNEQFF. CDR3 DNA: TGTGCCAGTGGGACTAGCGGGACGAATGAGCAGTTCTTC.